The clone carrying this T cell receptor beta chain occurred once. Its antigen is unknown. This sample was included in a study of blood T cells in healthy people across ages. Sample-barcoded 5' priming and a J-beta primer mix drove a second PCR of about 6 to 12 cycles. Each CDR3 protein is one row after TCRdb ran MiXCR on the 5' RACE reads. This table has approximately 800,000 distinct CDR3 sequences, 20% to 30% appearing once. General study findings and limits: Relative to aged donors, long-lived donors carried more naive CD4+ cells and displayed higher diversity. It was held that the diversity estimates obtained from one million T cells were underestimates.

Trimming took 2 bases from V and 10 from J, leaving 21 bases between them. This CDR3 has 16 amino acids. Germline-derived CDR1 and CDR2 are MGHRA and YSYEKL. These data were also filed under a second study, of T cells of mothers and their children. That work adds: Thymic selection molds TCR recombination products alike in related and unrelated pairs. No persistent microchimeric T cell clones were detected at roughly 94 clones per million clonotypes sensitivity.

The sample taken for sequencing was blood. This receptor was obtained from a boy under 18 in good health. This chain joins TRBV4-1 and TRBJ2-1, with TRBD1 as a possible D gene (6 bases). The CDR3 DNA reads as TGCGCCAGCAGCCAATTGATCCGGGACAAATCTTCAGAGCAGTTCTTC. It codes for CASSQLIRDKSSEQFF.